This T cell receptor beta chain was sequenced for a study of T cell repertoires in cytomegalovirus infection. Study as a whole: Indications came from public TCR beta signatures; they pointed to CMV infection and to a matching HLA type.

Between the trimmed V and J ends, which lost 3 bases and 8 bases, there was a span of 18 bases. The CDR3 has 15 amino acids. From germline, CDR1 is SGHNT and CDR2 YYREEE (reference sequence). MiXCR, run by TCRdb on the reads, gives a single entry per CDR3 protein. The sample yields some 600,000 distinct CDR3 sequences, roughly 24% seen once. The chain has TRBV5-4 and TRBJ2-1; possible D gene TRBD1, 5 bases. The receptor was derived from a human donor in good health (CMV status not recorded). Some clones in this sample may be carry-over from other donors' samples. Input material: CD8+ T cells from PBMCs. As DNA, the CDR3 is TGTGCCAGCAGCTCAGCAGGGATGAGAATGGATGAGCAGTTCTTC. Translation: CASSSAGMRMDEQFF.